This T cell receptor (beta chain) was sequenced for a study of T cell changes during pregnancy in multiple sclerosis. The CDR3 covers 15 residues. In germline, CDR1 is SGHTA, CDR2 FQGNSA. Trimming took 5 bases from V and 0 from J; bases not matched to a gene: 6. The data were produced by immunoSEQ multiplex PCR, yet TCRdb's version contains in-frame clones alone and is incomplete. Here the sample spans around 52,000 clones, over 80% being singletons. The material sequenced was CD4+ T cells from peripheral blood mononuclear cells, taken after pregnancy. The receptor was derived from a female donor in good health, enrolled as a control in a pregnancy study. The chain carries TRBV7-2 and TRBJ1-1, with 7 bases lining up with TRBD1. In DNA form, the CDR3 reads TGTGCCAGCAGCCCCCGGGACAGCTTGAACACTGAAGCTTTCTTT. Amino acid sequence: CASSPRDSLNTEAFF.